The clone carrying this T cell receptor beta chain was counted a single time. This record comes from a study of blood T cell repertoires in COVID-19. Overall study: COVID-19 samples collected from the United States, Italy and Spain covered acute and convalescent phases.

Seattle-derived patients entered the study during active infection and were followed longitudinally. Trimming pared 4 bases from V and 2 bases from J, leaving 12 bases between. This CDR3 is 15 amino acids long. Germline CDR1 reads SGHNT; CDR2 reads YENEEA. How the authors handled the data: Reference gene primers were amplified, and this amplification served to estimate nucleated cell counts. Generated by immunoSEQ multiplex PCR, the TCRdb table keeps only in-frame clones and is missing some. That table is the source of V, J and clone size, and D and trimming were worked out from the DNA. Of 300,000 to 400,000 clones in the sample, about 91% were seen once.

The clonotype was recovered from a woman younger than 45 with COVID-19, enrolled during active disease. The gene calls are TRBV11-3 and TRBJ2-1; perhaps TRBD1 as D (5 bases). The sample taken for sequencing was peripheral blood. In nucleotides, the CDR3 is TGTGCCAGCAGCTACCGGGCAGGGACCTACAATGAGCAGTTCTTC. Its protein product is CASSYRAGTYNEQFF. Full variable domain (missing parts from reference TRBV11-3 and TRBJ2-1): EAGVVQSPRYKIIEKKQPVAFWCNPISGHNTLYWYLQNLGQGPELLIRYENEEAVDDSQLPKDRFSAERLKGVDSTLKIQPAELGDSAVYLCASSYRAGTYNEQFFGPGTRLTVL.